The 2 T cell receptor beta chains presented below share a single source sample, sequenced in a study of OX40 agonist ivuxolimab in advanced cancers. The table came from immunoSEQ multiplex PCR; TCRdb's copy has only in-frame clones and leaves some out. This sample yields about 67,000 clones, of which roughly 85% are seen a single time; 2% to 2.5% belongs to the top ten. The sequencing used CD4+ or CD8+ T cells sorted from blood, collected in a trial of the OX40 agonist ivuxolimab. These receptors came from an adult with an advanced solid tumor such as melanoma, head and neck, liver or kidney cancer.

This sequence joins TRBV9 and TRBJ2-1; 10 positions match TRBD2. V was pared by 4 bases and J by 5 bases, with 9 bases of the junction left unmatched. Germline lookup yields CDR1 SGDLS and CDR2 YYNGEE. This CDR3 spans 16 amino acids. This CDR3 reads CASSISWTSGNNEQFF. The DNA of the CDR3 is TGTGCCAGCAGCATATCATGGACTAGCGGCAACAATGAGCAGTTCTTC.

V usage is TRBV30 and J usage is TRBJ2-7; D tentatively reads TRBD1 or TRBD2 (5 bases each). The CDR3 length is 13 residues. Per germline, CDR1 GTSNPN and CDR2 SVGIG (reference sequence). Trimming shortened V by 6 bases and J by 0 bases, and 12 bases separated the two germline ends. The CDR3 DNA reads TGTGCCTGCCCGGGACCGGACTCCTACGAGCAGTACTTC. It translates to CACPGPDSYEQYF.